This T cell receptor (beta chain) appears in the sequencing data of a study of post-analysis software for immune sequencing data. Study background: The courses of disease that were included comprised relapsing-remitting, secondary progressive and progressive-relapsing multiple sclerosis. Study observations and caveats: TRBV segments more frequent in patients than in controls numbered a few and included TRBV5-6, TRBV5-1 and TRBV20-1. Samples from a shared batch, those prepared together, strongly co-clustered by F measure. Normalized Chao1 diversity was significantly lower in multiple sclerosis patients than in controls.

Prepared TCR beta cDNA libraries contained unique molecular identifiers. Hundreds of thousands of cDNA molecules came from around 1 to 10 million T cells. Via MiXCR, TCRdb re-called the PCR reads, giving one row per CDR3 protein. The repertoire holds 650,000 to 850,000 distinct CDR3 sequences, with roughly 50% as singletons. Remarks on this clonotype: Its cognate antigen is unknown.

Germline values: CDR1 SQVTM, CDR2 ANQGSEA. This CDR3 comprises 13 residues. Trimming shortened V by 7 bases and J by 7 bases, and 17 bases separated the two germline ends. The TCR sequence derives from a girl between 5 and 17 years old with multiple sclerosis. The chain joins TRBV29-1 to TRBJ2-1, with TRBD2 as a possible D gene (6 bases). The material sequenced was blood. CDR3 DNA sequence: TGCAGCGCCCCCGTTTCCGGGACTAATGAGCAGTTCTTC. Translating gives CSAPVSGTNEQFF.